The clone carrying this T cell receptor (beta chain) was counted many times. The antigen remains undetermined. This sample stems from a study of T-cell reconstitution after alpha-beta-depleted transplantation in children. Findings and limits, study-wide: Expanded graft clones, several hundred of them, were reportedly the source of alpha-beta T cells about two months after transplant. Surviving recipient cells, namely T cells and thymic progenitors, were the source of high day-60 TCRbeta diversity in some patients. A year post-transplant, T-cell counts and diversity derived mostly from newly produced T cells.

With 0 bases removed from V and 1 base from J, the gap between germline ends came to 7 bases. The CDR3 loop spans 14 amino acids. Germline assignment: CDR1 SGHRS and CDR2 YFSETQ. Preparation of the TCRbeta library used unique molecular identifiers. TCRdb ran MiXCR on the PCR reads and lists one entry per CDR3 protein. The sample has approximately 82,000 distinct CDR3 sequences; about a sixth are singletons. This chain joins TRBV5-1 and TRBJ1-1; D unresolved. The specimen was PBMCs, mostly from graft donor cells, collected 180 days after TCRalphabeta/CD19-depleted stem cell transplant. The TCR sequence derives from a male patient between 2 and 9 years old who had a stem cell transplant for acute lymphoblastic leukemia, so the T cells may come from the graft donor. This CDR3 reads CASSLGHPNTEAFF. CDR3 DNA: TGCGCCAGCAGCTTGGGACACCCGAACACTGAAGCTTTCTTT.